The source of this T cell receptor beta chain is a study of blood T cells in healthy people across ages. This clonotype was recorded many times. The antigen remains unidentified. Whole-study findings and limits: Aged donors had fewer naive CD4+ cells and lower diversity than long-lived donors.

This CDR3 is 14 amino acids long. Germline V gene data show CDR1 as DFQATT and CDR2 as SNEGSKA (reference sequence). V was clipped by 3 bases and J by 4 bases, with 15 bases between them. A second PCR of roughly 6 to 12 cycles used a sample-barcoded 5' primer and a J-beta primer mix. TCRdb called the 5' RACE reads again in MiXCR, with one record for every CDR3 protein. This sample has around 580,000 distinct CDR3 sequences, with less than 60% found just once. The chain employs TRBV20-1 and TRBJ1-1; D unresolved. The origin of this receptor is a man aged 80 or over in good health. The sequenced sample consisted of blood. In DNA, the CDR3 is TGCAGTGCTAGTACGGCCGTGGGATCCACTGAAGCTTTCTTT. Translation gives CSASTAVGSTEAFF.